This is a list of T cell receptor beta chains from one sample in a study of human T cells and chemical hapten exposure. TCRdb used MiXCR to reprocess the RACE reads, holding one entry per CDR3 protein. Of some 360,000 distinct CDR3 sequences in the sample, 5.1% were seen once. The sequencing here drew on whole blood, taken in connection with sensitization to the hapten diphenylcyclopropenone (DPC). The receptors stem from a woman aged 45-60 years with alopecia areata. Some clones in this sample may be carry-over from other donors' samples. The CDR3 runs from the conserved cysteine through the conserved F or W. The D gene is left open where the match is weak. For some rows the clone size is stated as once, few or many, or as a class when expanded; others skip it.

DNA	CDR3	J	D	size	V
TGTGCCAGCAGCCCCCAGTGGGCGGACACTGAAGCTTTCTTT	CASSPQWADTEAFF	TRBJ1-1	NA	NA	TRBV11-2
TGTGCCAGCCGCACTCATGGACCTCGGTTAGGCGTTACCTACGAGCAGTACTTC	CASRTHGPRLGVTYEQYF	TRBJ2-7	NA	NA	TRBV27
TGTGCCAGCAGTTTAGACCACCCGGGACAGGGGAACACCGGGGAGCTGTTTTTT	CASSLDHPGQGNTGELFF	TRBJ2-2	TRBD1	many	TRBV28
TGTGCCAGCTGGGGGGGCAATGAGCAGTTCTTC	CASWGGNEQFF	TRBJ2-1	TRBD2	many	TRBV6-2/TRBV6-3
TGTGCTAGTGATTCCGAAGGGACAGTAGCTTTCTTT	CASDSEGTVAFF	TRBJ1-1	TRBD1	few	TRBV12-5
TGTGCCAGCAGCTGGGGGACAGGGGGCAAGGCGCAGCCCCAGCATTTT	CASSWGTGGKAQPQHF	TRBJ1-5	TRBD1	NA	TRBV7-9
TGTGCCAGCAGCTTAGAAGCCCAGGCAGGGTGGGAGACCCAGTACTTC	CASSLEAQAGWETQYF	TRBJ2-5	NA	many	TRBV7-8
TGCGCCAGCAGCCAAGACGAGGAAGACACTGAAGCTTTCTTT	CASSQDEEDTEAFF	TRBJ1-1	NA	many	TRBV4-3
TGCAGCGTTGGTCGTCAGGGATCTCGAAGCGAGACCCAGTACTTC	CSVGRQGSRSETQYF	TRBJ2-5	NA	NA	TRBV29-1
TGTGCCAGCAGCCAAACTAGCGGGGGGGCTTGGGAGCAGTTCTTC	CASSQTSGGAWEQFF	TRBJ2-1	TRBD2	many	TRBV3-1
TGTGCCAGCAGCTCAGTAAGGGGGCAGGGTGGCACTGAAGCTTTCTTT	CASSSVRGQGGTEAFF	TRBJ1-1	TRBD1	NA	TRBV7-9
TGTGCCAGCAGCCGCGCGGCGGGCCTTTACAATGAGCAGTTCTTC	CASSRAAGLYNEQFF	TRBJ2-1	NA	many	TRBV28
TGTGCCAGCAGTAGAAGGACTAGCGGTAGCTCCTACAATGAGCAGTTCTTC	CASSRRTSGSSYNEQFF	TRBJ2-1	TRBD2	NA	TRBV28
TGTGCCCCCCCTACGATATCGCGGGAGGGCCGAGGTAGGCCAGATACGCAGTATTTT	CAPPTISREGRGRPDTQYF	TRBJ2-3	TRBD2	many	TRBV6-1
TGTGCCAGCAGGAGGGGGAACACTGAAGCTTTCTTT	CASRRGNTEAFF	TRBJ1-1	NA	NA	TRBV6-5
TGTGCCAGCAGTTCCCTAAGGAAGGACATCTACGAGCAGTACTTC	CASSSLRKDIYEQYF	TRBJ2-7	NA	few	TRBV28
TGTGCCAGCAGCCAGATGAATTCTGAGCAGTTCTTC	CASSQMNSEQFF	TRBJ2-1	NA	many	TRBV3-1
TGTGCCAGCACCTTATCGAGGGTCGCGAACACTGAAGCTTTCTTT	CASTLSRVANTEAFF	TRBJ1-1	NA	many	TRBV12-3/TRBV12-4
TGTGCCAGCAGCCATACGACGAGCGGGGAAAAACTGTTTTTT	CASSHTTSGEKLFF	TRBJ1-4	NA	NA	TRBV7-7
TGTGCCAGCAGTCGCAGCGGGACTAGCACAGATACGCAGTATTTT	CASSRSGTSTDTQYF	TRBJ2-3	TRBD2	NA	TRBV6-1
TGCGCCAGCCAGGGAGCAACAATGGGCCTGGAGACCCAGTACTTC	CASQGATMGLETQYF	TRBJ2-5	NA	NA	TRBV5-1
TGCAGTGCGGGTCCGTGGGAGGGCCGTACAGATACGCAGTATTTT	CSAGPWEGRTDTQYF	TRBJ2-3	TRBD2	few	TRBV20-1
TGTGCCAGCGGGAAGACTGCATCCATCTACGAGCAGTACTTC	CASGKTASIYEQYF	TRBJ2-7	NA	many	TRBV27
TGTGCCAGCACCTACAACTTTGGGGGCAAAGAGACCCAGTACTTC	CASTYNFGGKETQYF	TRBJ2-5	NA	few	TRBV12-3/TRBV12-4
TGTGCCAGCAGTTCCCCGCGACAGAGCGCCTCCTACGAGCAGTACTTC	CASSSPRQSASYEQYF	TRBJ2-7	NA	NA	TRBV6-2/TRBV6-3
TGCAGCGTTGAAGGGCTAGCGGGAGAAAATGAGCAGTTCTTC	CSVEGLAGENEQFF	TRBJ2-1	TRBD2	many	TRBV29-1
TGTGCCAGCAGGCTACCGCAGCCAGGCACAGATACGCAGTATTTT	CASRLPQPGTDTQYF	TRBJ2-3	NA	NA	TRBV7-9
TGTGCCAGCAGTGGAGGACAGGGTAGTACTGAAGCTTTCTTT	CASSGGQGSTEAFF	TRBJ1-1	TRBD1	many	TRBV6-1
TGTGCCACCAGTGATCAGGTAGGGACTAGCGGGAGAGGCAAATACAATGAGCAGTTCTTC	CATSDQVGTSGRGKYNEQFF	TRBJ2-1	TRBD2	many	TRBV24-1
TGTGCCAGCAGTTTAGCCGGCGGGGTACCAGGATCCGAGCAGTACTTC	CASSLAGGVPGSEQYF	TRBJ2-7	NA	many	TRBV27
TGTGCCAGCACCCTAGGGATTAGCGGGAGGAATGAGCAGTTCTTC	CASTLGISGRNEQFF	TRBJ2-1	TRBD2	many	TRBV12-3/TRBV12-4
TGTGCCAGCAGCAGCGCCCCGGACACTGAAGCTTTCTTT	CASSSAPDTEAFF	TRBJ1-1	NA	few	TRBV7-2
TGTGCCAGCAGCCTGCTAGCGGGAGGAGCAGATACGCAGTATTTT	CASSLLAGGADTQYF	TRBJ2-3	TRBD2	many	TRBV7-2
TGTGCCAGCAGCTCTAATCCTAACTATGGCTACACCTTC	CASSSNPNYGYTF	TRBJ1-2	NA	few	TRBV7-9
TGTGCCAGCAGTGAAGGGGGCGAGCAGTACTTC	CASSEGGEQYF	TRBJ2-7	NA	many	TRBV6-1
TGTGCCAGCAGTTCAGGGGTCCCCCTAAATCAGCCCCAGCATTTT	CASSSGVPLNQPQHF	TRBJ1-5	NA	few	TRBV12-3/TRBV12-4
TGTGCCAGCAGCCAGGGGGGAGATGGCACAGATACGCAGTATTTT	CASSQGGDGTDTQYF	TRBJ2-3	NA	NA	TRBV7-9
TGTGCCAGCAGCCCCCCTACATTGGTAGATCCAGATACGCAGTATTTT	CASSPPTLVDPDTQYF	TRBJ2-3	NA	many	TRBV7-2
TGTGCCACCAGCAGGGACGGGGCCTATGGCTACACCTTC	CATSRDGAYGYTF	TRBJ1-2	NA	few	TRBV15
TGTGCCAGTAGGCAACTTGACAGGGGCTCTGGAAACACCATATATTTT	CASRQLDRGSGNTIYF	TRBJ1-3	TRBD1	few	TRBV19
TGTGCCAGCAGTTACCTCCTTGCCTATGGCTACACCTTC	CASSYLLAYGYTF	TRBJ1-2	NA	many	TRBV6-2/TRBV6-3
TGTGCCAGCAGGCAACCGGGACAGGGTGACACTGAAGCTTTCTTT	CASRQPGQGDTEAFF	TRBJ1-1	TRBD1	many	TRBV28
TGCAGTGCTAGAAATGCGGGGGGGCAAAGCACAGATACGCAGTATTTT	CSARNAGGQSTDTQYF	TRBJ2-3	TRBD2	many	TRBV20-1
TGTGCCAGCAGTCTTCGAGAGCGGAACACTGAAGCTTTCTTT	CASSLRERNTEAFF	TRBJ1-1	NA	many	TRBV7-2
TGCGCCAGCAGCCAAGGGCGAATCTCTGGAAACACCATATATTTT	CASSQGRISGNTIYF	TRBJ1-3	NA	few	TRBV4-1